The clone carrying this T cell receptor (beta chain) was found once. Antigen specificity is unknown. The sample is drawn from a study of cytomegalovirus exposure and HLA in healthy donors. Primers: 60 Vbeta forward and 13 Jbeta reverse. Profiling relied on immunoSEQ multiplex PCR, and the TCRdb table lists in-frame clones only, not all of them. The table shows around 150,000 clones, with about 79% occurring only once. Study-level findings and limits: According to a later analysis, most TCR beta chains associated with CMV appeared HLA-restricted. An analysis was carried out at a later point. It showed that HLA-associated TCR beta chains were more clonally expanded than equally common non-associated chains.

The sequenced sample was PBMCs. The sequence was obtained from a male donor in good health and CMV-seronegative.

The CDR3 DNA reads as TGTGCCAGTAGTATAGATCGACAGACCCAGCCCCAGCATTTT. Protein product: CASSIDRQTQPQHF. This chain links TRBV19 with TRBJ1-5; D is perhaps TRBD1 (5 bases). Trimming took off 0 bases at V and 7 bases at J, with 10 bases between the two ends. The CDR3 totals 14 residues. CDR1 and CDR2 from the germline V gene are LNHDA and SQIVND (reference sequence). Looking up the rest from reference TRBV19 and TRBJ1-5 gives the full variable domain: DGGITQSPKYLFRKEGQNVTLSCEQNLNHDAMYWYRQDPGQGLRLIYYSQIVNDFQKGDIAEGYSVSREKKESFPLTVTSAQKNPTAFYLCASSIDRQTQPQHFGDGTRLSIL.